This is a list of T cell receptor beta chains from one sample in a study of CD8 T cells in ankylosing spondylitis. MiXCR was run by TCRdb on the 5' RACE reads, yielding one entry per CDR3 protein. The table shows around 540,000 distinct CDR3 sequences, with approximately 11% occurring only once. The sequencing input was blood, either unsorted or a sorted T cell fraction (not recorded which). The receptors were gathered from a male donor with ankylosing spondylitis. The CDR3 runs from the conserved cysteine through the conserved F or W. D genes are given only for firm matches. Where a row states a size, it is once, few, many or the class of an expanded clone; other rows omit it.

CDR3nt: TGCAGTGCTAGCCGGGACGGCGGCTTCAAGGGCTACACCTTC; CDR3aa: CSASRDGGFKGYTF; v_gene: TRBV20-1; d_gene: -; abundance: -; j_gene: TRBJ1-2
CDR3nt: TGCGCCAGCAGCCAAGTGGGTAGACGAGAGCAGTTCTTC; CDR3aa: CASSQVGRREQFF; v_gene: TRBV4-1; d_gene: -; abundance: few; j_gene: TRBJ2-1
CDR3nt: TGCAGTGCTCAAAGGGGCAGCTCTTCCTATGGCTACACCTTC; CDR3aa: CSAQRGSSSYGYTF; v_gene: TRBV20-1; d_gene: -; abundance: -; j_gene: TRBJ1-2
CDR3nt: TGTGCCAGCAGTTTACCCCGGACTAGCGGGAACAATGAGCAGTTCTTC; CDR3aa: CASSLPRTSGNNEQFF; v_gene: TRBV12-3/TRBV12-4; d_gene: TRBD2; abundance: few; j_gene: TRBJ2-1
CDR3nt: TGTGCCAGCAGCCAAGGTGCACTCACTCGGGACACCGGGGAGCTGTTTTTT; CDR3aa: CASSQGALTRDTGELFF; v_gene: TRBV3-1; d_gene: -; abundance: -; j_gene: TRBJ2-2
CDR3nt: TGTGCCAGCAGTAGGGACGTTTCAGATACGCAGTATTTT; CDR3aa: CASSRDVSDTQYF; v_gene: TRBV27; d_gene: -; abundance: -; j_gene: TRBJ2-3
CDR3nt: TGTGCCACCAGTGATTTTGCAGCGGCCACAGATACGCAGTATTTT; CDR3aa: CATSDFAAATDTQYF; v_gene: TRBV24-1; d_gene: -; abundance: many; j_gene: TRBJ2-3
CDR3nt: TGTGCCAGCAGCTTAGGTTCAGGGAATAATGAAAAACTGTTTTTT; CDR3aa: CASSLGSGNNEKLFF; v_gene: TRBV7-6; d_gene: -; abundance: many; j_gene: TRBJ1-4
CDR3nt: TGTGCCAGCAGCCCTACTGGGCTTGAGCAGTTCTTC; CDR3aa: CASSPTGLEQFF; v_gene: TRBV12-3/TRBV12-4; d_gene: -; abundance: once; j_gene: TRBJ2-1
CDR3nt: TGTGCCAGCAGCCAAAGCGGCCTCAATCAGCCCCAGCATTTT; CDR3aa: CASSQSGLNQPQHF; v_gene: TRBV3-1; d_gene: -; abundance: few; j_gene: TRBJ1-5
CDR3nt: TGTGCCAGCAGCGGGACTAGCGGGAGAGTAGAGACCCAGTACTTC; CDR3aa: CASSGTSGRVETQYF; v_gene: TRBV7-2; d_gene: TRBD2; abundance: -; j_gene: TRBJ2-5
CDR3nt: TGTGCCAGCAGCCCTTATAATTCTAACTATGGCTACACCTTC; CDR3aa: CASSPYNSNYGYTF; v_gene: TRBV11-2; d_gene: -; abundance: few; j_gene: TRBJ1-2
CDR3nt: TGTGCCACCAGTGATAAGGGGCCTGGGGCCAACGTCCTGACTTTC; CDR3aa: CATSDKGPGANVLTF; v_gene: TRBV24-1; d_gene: -; abundance: few; j_gene: TRBJ2-6
CDR3nt: TGTGCCAGCAGCGGGGGCTGGTTCCAAGAGACCCAGTACTTC; CDR3aa: CASSGGWFQETQYF; v_gene: TRBV2; d_gene: -; abundance: many; j_gene: TRBJ2-5
CDR3nt: TGTGCCAGCTCACCCGACAGCGGGGGTGAGCAGTTCTTC; CDR3aa: CASSPDSGGEQFF; v_gene: TRBV18; d_gene: TRBD2; abundance: few; j_gene: TRBJ2-1
CDR3nt: TGCGCCAGCAGCCAAAGACGACTAGCGGGAGAAGGCCAAGAGACCCAGTACTTC; CDR3aa: CASSQRRLAGEGQETQYF; v_gene: TRBV4-1; d_gene: TRBD2; abundance: -; j_gene: TRBJ2-5
CDR3nt: TGTGCCAGCAGCTTGGGAGGCGTATACAATGAGCAGTTCTTC; CDR3aa: CASSLGGVYNEQFF; v_gene: TRBV11-2; d_gene: -; abundance: many; j_gene: TRBJ2-1
CDR3nt: TGCGCCAGCAGCATCTTCCCGTCCAGTACCACTATCAATTCACCCCTCCACTTT; CDR3aa: CASSIFPSSTTINSPLHF; v_gene: TRBV5-1; d_gene: -; abundance: -; j_gene: TRBJ1-6
CDR3nt: TGCAGCGCCTCAGGGAACACTGAAGCTTTCTTT; CDR3aa: CSASGNTEAFF; v_gene: TRBV29-1; d_gene: -; abundance: -; j_gene: TRBJ1-1
CDR3nt: TGTGCCAGCAGTGAAGGACAGGGCTATGGCTACACCTTC; CDR3aa: CASSEGQGYGYTF; v_gene: TRBV2; d_gene: TRBD1; abundance: many; j_gene: TRBJ1-2
CDR3nt: TGTGCCAGCAGTTTAGCGCAGGGTTTCCCTAGCACAGATACGCAGTATTTT; CDR3aa: CASSLAQGFPSTDTQYF; v_gene: TRBV12-3/TRBV12-4; d_gene: -; abundance: few; j_gene: TRBJ2-3
CDR3nt: TGCAGTGCTAGAGAGACCGGGACAGGGAGGACTGAAGCTTTCTTT; CDR3aa: CSARETGTGRTEAFF; v_gene: TRBV20-1; d_gene: TRBD1; abundance: few; j_gene: TRBJ1-1
CDR3nt: TGTGCCAGCAGTTCCCGGGACAGGGGAGGAGAGACCCAGTACTTC; CDR3aa: CASSSRDRGGETQYF; v_gene: TRBV6-5; d_gene: TRBD1; abundance: few; j_gene: TRBJ2-5
CDR3nt: TGCAGTGCTGGCCACATGGGGACCCAGTACTTC; CDR3aa: CSAGHMGTQYF; v_gene: TRBV20-1; d_gene: -; abundance: few; j_gene: TRBJ2-5
CDR3nt: TGCAGTGCTAGAGACCCTACGCGCCCCCCCAATGAGCAGTTCTTC; CDR3aa: CSARDPTRPPNEQFF; v_gene: TRBV20-1; d_gene: -; abundance: -; j_gene: TRBJ2-1
CDR3nt: TGCAGTGCTAGAGATCTAAGAGGGAGGGCCGGAAATGAGCAGTTCTTC; CDR3aa: CSARDLRGRAGNEQFF; v_gene: TRBV20-1; d_gene: TRBD2; abundance: -; j_gene: TRBJ2-1
CDR3nt: TGCGCCAGCAGCTCCCTGGGGGGGCTAACTAATGAAAAACTGTTTTTT; CDR3aa: CASSSLGGLTNEKLFF; v_gene: TRBV5-1; d_gene: -; abundance: -; j_gene: TRBJ1-4
CDR3nt: TGCAGTGCTGATAAAGCTGGGGCCAACGTCCTGACTTTC; CDR3aa: CSADKAGANVLTF; v_gene: TRBV20-1; d_gene: -; abundance: -; j_gene: TRBJ2-6
CDR3nt: TGCAGTGCTAGAGGAGAGAATGAAAAACTGTTTTTT; CDR3aa: CSARGENEKLFF; v_gene: TRBV20-1; d_gene: -; abundance: few; j_gene: TRBJ1-4
CDR3nt: TGTGCCAGCAGCTGGGTTCAGAGTACAGATACGCAGTATTTT; CDR3aa: CASSWVQSTDTQYF; v_gene: TRBV7-9; d_gene: -; abundance: -; j_gene: TRBJ2-3
CDR3nt: TGCGCCAGCAAGGAACAGGGGGGGAACACTGAAGCTTTCTTT; CDR3aa: CASKEQGGNTEAFF; v_gene: TRBV5-1; d_gene: TRBD1; abundance: few; j_gene: TRBJ1-1
CDR3nt: TGCGCCAGCAGCTTGGAAGGGGCCCCTAGCACAGATACGCAGTATTTT; CDR3aa: CASSLEGAPSTDTQYF; v_gene: TRBV5-1; d_gene: -; abundance: -; j_gene: TRBJ2-3
CDR3nt: TGCAGTGCTAGTCTGCGAAGGGATTCACCCCTCCACTTT; CDR3aa: CSASLRRDSPLHF; v_gene: TRBV20-1; d_gene: -; abundance: -; j_gene: TRBJ1-6
CDR3nt: TGTGCCAGCAGCTCAGAGGAGGGAGGTTATTTTTCGGATGGCTACACCTTC; CDR3aa: CASSSEEGGYFSDGYTF; v_gene: TRBV7-9; d_gene: -; abundance: few; j_gene: TRBJ1-2
CDR3nt: TGTGCCAGCAGCCCGCTCCCGGGACAGGGGCACCAAGAGACCCAGTACTTC; CDR3aa: CASSPLPGQGHQETQYF; v_gene: TRBV7-7; d_gene: TRBD1; abundance: few; j_gene: TRBJ2-5
CDR3nt: TGCAGCGTTCTAGAACCCTACAATGAGCAGTTCTTC; CDR3aa: CSVLEPYNEQFF; v_gene: TRBV29-1; d_gene: -; abundance: many; j_gene: TRBJ2-1
CDR3nt: TGTGCCAGCAGCTCCCTACAGGGGACGGCCTACGAGCAGTACTTC; CDR3aa: CASSSLQGTAYEQYF; v_gene: TRBV11-2; d_gene: TRBD1; abundance: many; j_gene: TRBJ2-7
CDR3nt: TGCGCCAGCAGCTTCTCCGGGACAGGGATCAATGAGCAGTTCTTC; CDR3aa: CASSFSGTGINEQFF; v_gene: TRBV5-1; d_gene: TRBD1; abundance: many; j_gene: TRBJ2-1
CDR3nt: TGTGCCAGCAGACTAAGCTCTGGAGACACCATATATTTT; CDR3aa: CASRLSSGDTIYF; v_gene: TRBV12-3/TRBV12-4; d_gene: -; abundance: once; j_gene: TRBJ1-3
CDR3nt: TGCAGCGTTGGAGAAGCGGGAGAAGGTGAGCAGTTCTTC; CDR3aa: CSVGEAGEGEQFF; v_gene: TRBV29-1; d_gene: TRBD2; abundance: -; j_gene: TRBJ2-1
CDR3nt: TGTGCCAGCTCCGGGAGTGGCAACGAGCAGTACTTC; CDR3aa: CASSGSGNEQYF; v_gene: TRBV6-6; d_gene: -; abundance: many; j_gene: TRBJ2-7
CDR3nt: TGCGCCAGCAGGCAACAGGGAGACTCCTACGAGCAGTACTTC; CDR3aa: CASRQQGDSYEQYF; v_gene: TRBV5-1; d_gene: -; abundance: -; j_gene: TRBJ2-7
CDR3nt: TGTGCCAGCAGCTTAGATGCTAGCGGGGACAATGAGCAGTTCTTC; CDR3aa: CASSLDASGDNEQFF; v_gene: TRBV11-2; d_gene: TRBD2; abundance: few; j_gene: TRBJ2-1
CDR3nt: TGTGCCAGCAGTTTGGGGACAGGGGAGGAGACCCAGTACTTC; CDR3aa: CASSLGTGEETQYF; v_gene: TRBV5-1; d_gene: TRBD1; abundance: many; j_gene: TRBJ2-5
CDR3nt: TGCGCCAGCAGCTTGGTAGGCCTGCTAAACACTGAAGCTTTCTTT; CDR3aa: CASSLVGLLNTEAFF; v_gene: TRBV5-1; d_gene: -; abundance: -; j_gene: TRBJ1-1
CDR3nt: TGTGCCAGCAGCTACCATGGGACGCAGTATTTT; CDR3aa: CASSYHGTQYF; v_gene: TRBV7-9; d_gene: -; abundance: -; j_gene: TRBJ2-3
CDR3nt: TGTGCCAGCAGCCGCCGGGGACCGGGACAGGGAAACAATGAGCAGTTCTTC; CDR3aa: CASSRRGPGQGNNEQFF; v_gene: TRBV12-3/TRBV12-4; d_gene: TRBD1; abundance: few; j_gene: TRBJ2-1
CDR3nt: TGTGCCAGCAGCCGTTCGGACAGGGGGCTGAGTGGCTACACCTTC; CDR3aa: CASSRSDRGLSGYTF; v_gene: TRBV3-1; d_gene: TRBD1; abundance: -; j_gene: TRBJ1-2
CDR3nt: TGTGCCAGCAGTGAGACAGGGGGCAGCTATGGCTACACCTTC; CDR3aa: CASSETGGSYGYTF; v_gene: TRBV25-1; d_gene: TRBD1; abundance: few; j_gene: TRBJ1-2
CDR3nt: TGTGCCAGCAGCTTAGCGCCCAGCGGGAGGACCGGGGAGCTGTTTTTT; CDR3aa: CASSLAPSGRTGELFF; v_gene: TRBV7-7; d_gene: TRBD2; abundance: many; j_gene: TRBJ2-2
CDR3nt: TGTGCCAGTTCAACAGGGGCAACCTACAATGAGCAGTTCTTC; CDR3aa: CASSTGATYNEQFF; v_gene: TRBV11-1; d_gene: TRBD1; abundance: many; j_gene: TRBJ2-1
CDR3nt: TGTGCCAGCAGCCAACTCAGCGGGAAATCCAAAAACATTCAGTACTTC; CDR3aa: CASSQLSGKSKNIQYF; v_gene: TRBV4-2; d_gene: TRBD2; abundance: few; j_gene: TRBJ2-4